This section outlines one TCR beta chain sequence together with its context. This entry belongs to a study of blood T cell repertoires in COVID-19. Study context: Sites across the United States, Italy and Spain contributed samples from acute and convalescent COVID-19. T cells, B-cell-depleted T cells, or PBMCs supplied cDNA or gDNA.

Unmatched junction bases numbered 9, after V lost 0 bases and J lost 1 base. This CDR3 contains 20 residues. The germline CDR1 and CDR2 sequences are SGHDN and FVKESK. Seattle enrolled patients during active infection and tracked them longitudinally. Original data processing: Scientists estimated how many nucleated cells there were by amplifying reference gene primers. TCRdb's table, derived via immunoSEQ multiplex PCR, lists solely in-frame clones and lacks some. V and J calls and clone size are given by that table; D and trimming were obtained from the DNA. The sample lists about 200,000 clones, about 88% seen once, with approximately 10% in the top ten.

The chain is built from TRBV14 and TRBJ2-6; TRBD1 agrees at 10 bases. Sequencing was performed on peripheral blood. The source is a woman in her fifties or sixties with COVID-19, enrolled during active disease. Here the CDR3 DNA reads TGTGCCAGCAGCCAAGATCAAAGAGGACAGGGGGGTTCTGGGGCCAACGTCCTGACTTTC. Protein sequence: CASSQDQRGQGGSGANVLTF.